The 19 T cell receptor beta chains given below trace back to one sample, sequenced in a study of blood T cells in healthy people across ages. For the second PCR, which ran for 7 to 11 cycles, a sample-barcoded 5' primer and a J-beta primer mix were used. TCRdb fed the 5' RACE reads into MiXCR, producing one record per CDR3 protein. The sample has approximately 900,000 distinct CDR3 sequences, around 49% seen once. Sample: blood. Receptors were obtained from a man aged 30 to 39 in good health.

The genes are TRBV7-9 and TRBJ2-1; a weak D match, TRBD2 (5 bases). The end of the DNA is better explained by TRBJ2-7, so the J call may be wrong. The germline CDR1 and CDR2 sequences are SEHNR and FQNEAQ (reference sequence). This CDR3 comprises 15 residues. Written as DNA, the CDR3 is TGTGCCAGCAGCGATGGGAGTTGGGTATACAATGAGCAGTACTTC. It specifies CASSDGSWVYNEQYF.

With regard to this clonotype: This clone may be a read error of a much larger clone one base away. In DNA form, the CDR3 reads TGTACCAGCAGCTCCGGGACCGCAAGCGAGACCCAGTACTTC. This codes for CTSSSGTASETQYF. The rearrangement links TRBV6-2 or TRBV6-3 to TRBJ2-5; D is tentatively TRBD1 or TRBD2 (5 bases each). This CDR3 spans 14 amino acids. CDR1 is MNHEY and CDR2 is SVGEGT in the germline V gene.

This clonotype has just one count. The chain employs TRBV20-1 and TRBJ1-2, with TRBD1 identical over 9 bases. The J segment lost 6 bases and the V segment lost 4 bases, leaving 12 bases of the junction unmatched. CDR1 and CDR2 from the germline V gene are DFQATT and SNEGSKA (reference sequence). This CDR3 spans 15 amino acids. CDR3: CSATYRDRELNGYTF. The CDR3 region has the DNA TGCAGTGCTACCTACCGGGACAGGGAATTGAATGGCTACACCTTC.

The chain uses TRBV7-9 and TRBJ1-4; D gene ambiguous. The CDR3 extends over 14 amino acids. Germline V gives CDR1 SEHNR, CDR2 FQNEAQ (reference sequence). V was shortened by 5 bases and J by 2 bases, with 9 bases between the two germline ends. As DNA, the CDR3 is TGTGCCAGCAGCCTTGATGGGACTAATGAAAAACTGTTTTTT. It encodes CASSLDGTNEKLFF.

The rearrangement uses TRBV20-1 and TRBJ1-1; 7 bases are a match to TRBD1. Germline lookup yields CDR1 DFQATT and CDR2 SNEGSKA (reference sequence). V shed 6 bases, J shed 1 base, and the junction held 5 bases outside the gene matches. The CDR3 totals 13 residues. CDR3 bases: TGCAGTGCATTGGACAGGAGGAACACTGAAGCTTTCTTT. The encoded protein is CSALDRRNTEAFF.

This clonotype was picked up a small number of times. CDR3 sequence: CASVKQGTQMRHF. For the CDR3, the DNA is TGTGCCAGCGTTAAACAGGGGACCCAGATGAGGCATTTT. The J gene is TRBJ1-5, the V gene TRBV6-1, with 7 bases matching TRBD1. Germline CDR1 reads MNHNS; CDR2 reads SASEGT. This CDR3 region has 13 residues. The V and J ends lost 8 bases and 15 bases, in that order; junction bases with no gene match: 16.

V and J are TRBV20-1 and TRBJ2-5; D is possibly TRBD2 (5 bases). Germline V CDR1 and CDR2: DFQATT, SNEGSKA (reference sequence). CDR3 size: 14 residues. V was trimmed by 3 bases and J by 5 bases, leaving 16 bases between them. CDR3 amino acids: CSASEGRLEETQYF. CDR3 bases: TGCAGTGCTAGTGAGGGCCGCCTTGAGGAGACCCAGTACTTC.

The CDR3 loop is CASSYAGPLRSYEQYF. Written as DNA, the CDR3 is TGTGCCAGCAGTTATGCCGGGCCCCTTCGCTCCTACGAGCAGTACTTC. The chain has TRBV6-5 and TRBJ2-7; no firm D call. The V end lost 3 bases, the J end lost 0 bases, and 15 bases lay between the germline ends. Germline assignment: CDR1 MNHEY and CDR2 SVGAGI. This CDR3 has 16 amino acids.

This clonotype has just one count. The gene calls are TRBV11-3 and TRBJ2-1; D unresolved. Deletions cut 0 bases from V and 7 bases from J, with 4 bases between. The CDR3 totals 12 residues. Per the germline V gene, CDR1 is SGHNT and CDR2 is YENEEA. CDR3 amino acids: CASSLEMNEQFF. CDR3 nucleotide sequence: TGTGCCAGCAGCTTAGAGATGAATGAGCAGTTCTTC.

The chain recombines TRBV6-5 with TRBJ1-6; D call uncertain. From germline, CDR1 is MNHEY and CDR2 SVGAGI. This CDR3 spans 13 amino acids. Trimming left V 0 bases short and J 6 bases short, with 3 bases between. The CDR3 reads CASSYSVNSPLHF. The CDR3 nucleotides read TGTGCCAGCAGTTACTCAGTTAATTCACCCCTCCACTTT.

The rearrangement joins TRBV28 to TRBJ1-2; D gene unclear. Germline values: CDR1 MDHEN, CDR2 SYDVKM. Trimming cost V 2 bases and J 8 bases, with 9 bases left between them. The CDR3 is made up of 12 amino acids. For the CDR3, the DNA is TGTGCCAGCAGTTTACTCCGGCTGGGCTACACCTTC. Translated, it gives CASSLLRLGYTF.

The chain carries TRBV12-3 or TRBV12-4 and TRBJ2-3, with TRBD1 matching 7 bases. V gave up 7 bases and J gave up 0 bases; unmatched junction bases: 13. The CDR3 is 17 residues long. The CDR3 coding sequence is TGTGCCAGCACCACTCTGAAAACGGGACAGAGCACAGATACGCAGTATTTT. This encodes CASTTLKTGQSTDTQYF.

The chain uses TRBV7-2 and TRBJ1-2; D gene unclear. Between the trimmed V and J ends, which lost 7 bases and 0 bases, there was a span of 12 bases. The CDR3 is 14 amino acids. CDR1 is SGHTA, CDR2 FQGNSA, per germline. CDR3 coding DNA: TGTGCCAGCAACGAGGACGGGGCTAACTATGGCTACACCTTC. Translated: CASNEDGANYGYTF.

V usage is TRBV20-1 and J usage is TRBJ2-7; 8 bases map to TRBD1. Germline assignment: CDR1 DFQATT and CDR2 SNEGSKA (reference sequence). V was clipped by 5 bases and J by 7 bases; unmatched bases: 10. The CDR3 spans 13 residues. CDR3 amino acids: CSAAPTGVYEQYF. CDR3 coding DNA: TGCAGTGCTGCTCCGACAGGGGTGTATGAGCAGTACTTC.

The rearrangement joins TRBV20-1 to TRBJ1-2; possibly TRBD1 for D (5 bases). With 6 bases removed from V and 3 bases from J, the gap between germline ends came to 17 bases. The CDR3 consists of 14 residues. Germline V gene data show CDR1 as DFQATT and CDR2 as SNEGSKA (reference sequence). The CDR3: CSAWASGQDYGYTF. The CDR3 DNA reads as TGCAGTGCCTGGGCGTCGGGGCAGGACTATGGCTACACCTTC.

The gene calls are TRBV29-1 and TRBJ2-1, with 7 bases that match TRBD1. CDR3 length: 13 residues. CDR1 is SQVTM, CDR2 ANQGSEA, per germline. The J segment lost 4 bases and the V segment lost 6 bases, leaving 6 bases of the junction unmatched. CDR3 residues: CSVGQKLYNEQFF. The CDR3 nucleotides read TGCAGCGTGGGACAGAAATTGTACAATGAGCAGTTCTTC.

This clonotype was seen a handful of times. The CDR3 protein is CASVGRGRQPQHF. The CDR3, as DNA: TGTGCCAGCGTAGGGCGGGGGCGTCAGCCCCAGCATTTT. The chain couples TRBV12-3 or TRBV12-4 to TRBJ1-5; D may be TRBD1 (6 bases). The V gene lost 8 bases and the J gene lost 6 bases, with 14 bases spanning the gap. The CDR3 is 13 residues long.

The chain uses TRBV6-2 or TRBV6-3 and TRBJ1-5; no clear D. Germline assignment: CDR1 MNHEY and CDR2 SVGEGT. The CDR3 covers 16 residues. Deletions cut 7 bases from V and 0 bases from J, with 16 bases between. The CDR3 DNA follows: TGTGCCAGCACCCTATCCGGAGGAGGTAGCAATCAGCCCCAGCATTTT. Translation gives CASTLSGGGSNQPQHF.

In this sample, this clonotype turned up a few times. The CDR3 nucleotides read TGCAGCGCAGCGGGGACAGGGCTGAACACTGAAGCTTTCTTT. Protein product: CSAAGTGLNTEAFF. J is TRBJ1-1 and V is TRBV29-1; TRBD1 matches 9 bases. The CDR3 consists of 14 residues. J was trimmed by 0 bases and V by 7 bases; bases with no gene match: 6. Germline assignment: CDR1 SQVTM and CDR2 ANQGSEA.